A selection of T cell receptor beta chains follows, all from one sample in a study of cytomegalovirus exposure and HLA in healthy donors. Repertoires were generated with immunoSEQ multiplex PCR, while TCRdb's copy carries only in-frame clones and drops some. The sample records 90,000 to 130,000 clones, roughly 80% being singletons. The material sequenced was PBMCs. The receptor set was obtained from a man between 25 and 39 years old in good health and CMV-seropositive. CDR3s include the opening cysteine and the closing phenylalanine or tryptophan. A D gene is named only where the DNA matches it firmly. Size is stated for part of the rows, as once, few or many counts, or as a class when the clone is expanded.

D: TRBD2; J: TRBJ2-5; V: TRBV5-6; size: .; DNA: TGTGCCAGCAGCTGGACTAGCGGGGGAGGAGAGACCCAGTACTTC; CDR3: CASSWTSGGGETQYF
D: TRBD1; J: TRBJ2-3; V: TRBV11-2; size: .; DNA: TGTGCCAGCAGCCTCGACAGGGCCACAGATACGCAGTATTTT; CDR3: CASSLDRATDTQYF
D: TRBD1; J: TRBJ2-3; V: TRBV4-1; size: .; DNA: TGCGCCAGCAGCCAAGATCGAGGGGGCTGGGGCACAGATACGCAGTATTTT; CDR3: CASSQDRGGWGTDTQYF
D: .; J: TRBJ1-4; V: TRBV14; size: .; DNA: TGTGCCAGCAGCCAAGATCTCGAAAAACTGTTTTTT; CDR3: CASSQDLEKLFF
D: .; J: TRBJ2-7; V: TRBV18; size: .; DNA: TGTGCCAGCTCACCACCGAACACCCGGGGGGAGCAGTACTTC; CDR3: CASSPPNTRGEQYF
D: .; J: TRBJ1-4; V: TRBV5-1; size: .; DNA: TGCGCCAGCAGCTTTGTCGGGGGGGCGCGAGGTGAAAAACTGTTTTTT; CDR3: CASSFVGGARGEKLFF
D: .; J: TRBJ1-5; V: TRBV2; size: .; DNA: TGTGCCAGCAGTGCCTCAGGGCGCAATCAGCCCCAGCATTTT; CDR3: CASSASGRNQPQHF
D: .; J: TRBJ1-5; V: TRBV6-1; size: .; DNA: TGTGCCAGCGGGACAACCAGCAATCAGCCCCAGCATTTT; CDR3: CASGTTSNQPQHF
D: .; J: TRBJ2-3; V: TRBV28; size: .; DNA: TGTGCCAGCAGTTTTTTTCAAGATACGCAGTATTTT; CDR3: CASSFFQDTQYF
D: TRBD2; J: TRBJ2-3; V: TRBV5-1; size: .; DNA: TGCGCCAGCAGCCCCAGGACTAGTTCAGATACGCAGTATTTT; CDR3: CASSPRTSSDTQYF
D: .; J: TRBJ2-2; V: TRBV28; size: .; DNA: TGTGCCAGCAGTTTTTCCCCGGACTATGGCGGCAGGGAGCTGTTTTTT; CDR3: CASSFSPDYGGRELFF
D: .; J: TRBJ1-1; V: TRBV6-5; size: .; DNA: TGTGCCAGCAGTGCAGGGGAAACTGAAGCTTTCTTT; CDR3: CASSAGETEAFF
D: .; J: TRBJ2-7; V: TRBV18; size: few; DNA: TGTGCCAGCTCACCGGCCGAGGGCCACGAGCAGTACTTC; CDR3: CASSPAEGHEQYF
D: .; J: TRBJ1-2; V: TRBV7-2; size: .; DNA: TGTGCCAGCAGCATTCTGATTGGCGGCTACACCTTC; CDR3: CASSILIGGYTF
D: TRBD2; J: TRBJ2-3; V: TRBV2; size: .; DNA: TGTGCCAGTGTCAGCGGGGGGCGCATGGATACGCAGTATTTT; CDR3: CASVSGGRMDTQYF
D: .; J: TRBJ1-2; V: TRBV28; size: .; DNA: TGTGCCAGCAGTTCCCCGGGGAGGTGGTATGGCTACACCTTC; CDR3: CASSSPGRWYGYTF
D: .; J: TRBJ2-3; V: TRBV5-4; size: .; DNA: TGTGCCAGCAGCTTGCGGCTAGCAGGATTTAGCACAGATACGCAGTATTTT; CDR3: CASSLRLAGFSTDTQYF
D: .; J: TRBJ2-3; V: TRBV7-3; size: few; DNA: TGTGCCAGCAGCCTATCGCGGGGAGATACGCAGTATTTT; CDR3: CASSLSRGDTQYF
D: TRBD1; J: TRBJ2-7; V: TRBV18; size: .; DNA: TGTGCCAGCTCACCACTTAACAGGGGAAGCGAGCAGTACTTC; CDR3: CASSPLNRGSEQYF
D: TRBD1; J: TRBJ2-7; V: TRBV19; size: once; DNA: TGTGCCAGTAGTATAGACAGACCCAGGGGGATGGAGCAGTACTTC; CDR3: CASSIDRPRGMEQYF
D: .; J: TRBJ1-2; V: TRBV6-4; size: .; DNA: TGTGCCAGCAGTGGGAGAGGGCGCTATGGCTACACCTTC; CDR3: CASSGRGRYGYTF
D: TRBD2; J: TRBJ2-3; V: TRBV15; size: .; DNA: TGTGCCACCAGCAGAGGCGGGGGGGTCACAGATACGCAGTATTTT; CDR3: CATSRGGGVTDTQYF
D: .; J: TRBJ1-4; V: TRBV14; size: few; DNA: TGTGCCAGCAGCGCCGGGACAACCGTCGAAAAACTGTTTTTT; CDR3: CASSAGTTVEKLFF
D: .; J: TRBJ1-2; V: TRBV11-2; size: .; DNA: TGTGCCAGCAGCTTTGCAGCGACCTATGGCTACACCTTC; CDR3: CASSFAATYGYTF
D: .; J: TRBJ2-3; V: TRBV18; size: .; DNA: TGTGCCAGCTCACCACTCCGGGGAACAGATACGCAGTATTTT; CDR3: CASSPLRGTDTQYF
D: .; J: TRBJ1-2; V: TRBV5-8; size: .; DNA: TGTGCCAGCAGCTTGGCGCGGGGGCATGGCTATGGCTACACCTTC; CDR3: CASSLARGHGYGYTF
D: .; J: TRBJ2-1; V: TRBV5-4; size: .; DNA: TGTGCCAGCAGCTTTGGAGGACCCCAGTATGAGCAGTTCTTC; CDR3: CASSFGGPQYEQFF
D: .; J: TRBJ1-5; V: TRBV19; size: .; DNA: TGTGCCAGTAGTACCTACGAAGGACTAGGGCAGCCCCGGCATTTT; CDR3: CASSTYEGLGQPRHF
D: TRBD2; J: TRBJ2-3; V: TRBV7-9; size: .; DNA: TGTGCCAGCAGCCAACCGGGACTAGCGTTTGGAGATACGCAGTATTTT; CDR3: CASSQPGLAFGDTQYF
D: .; J: TRBJ1-1; V: TRBV2; size: .; DNA: TGTGCCAGCAGTGAACTGAGGGCCTCCACTGAAGCTTTCTTT; CDR3: CASSELRASTEAFF
D: .; J: TRBJ1-1; V: TRBV10-3; size: .; DNA: TGTGCCACCAAACCCAGGGTAACGACCACTGAAGCTTTCTTT; CDR3: CATKPRVTTTEAFF
D: .; J: TRBJ2-1; V: TRBV5-8; size: .; DNA: TGTGCCAGCGAGGGGGTTAGCGATGAGCAGTTCTTC; CDR3: CASEGVSDEQFF
D: .; J: TRBJ1-4; V: TRBV25-1; size: few; DNA: TGTGCCAGCAGTGACCCCAGGGGCCTGTCAAAACTGTTTTTT; CDR3: CASSDPRGLSKLFF
D: .; J: TRBJ2-2; V: TRBV6-1; size: .; DNA: TGTGCCGGACAAGGGCGGGGCGGCGGAACCGGGGAGCTGTTTTTT; CDR3: CAGQGRGGGTGELFF
D: TRBD1; J: TRBJ1-1; V: TRBV7-9; size: .; DNA: TGTGCCAGCAGCTTAACAGGGGGCCAAACTGAAGCTTTCTTT; CDR3: CASSLTGGQTEAFF
D: .; J: TRBJ2-3; V: TRBV30; size: .; DNA: TGTGCCTGGAGTCGGAGCATTGGGTTAGATACGCAGTATTTT; CDR3: CAWSRSIGLDTQYF
D: .; J: TRBJ2-7; V: TRBV15; size: .; DNA: TGTGCCACCAGACAGGGAGCTTTCAACGAGCAGTACTTC; CDR3: CATRQGAFNEQYF
D: TRBD2; J: TRBJ2-3; V: TRBV19; size: .; DNA: TGTGCCAGTACCTGGACGGCGGGAGAGGGAGATACGCAGTATTTT; CDR3: CASTWTAGEGDTQYF